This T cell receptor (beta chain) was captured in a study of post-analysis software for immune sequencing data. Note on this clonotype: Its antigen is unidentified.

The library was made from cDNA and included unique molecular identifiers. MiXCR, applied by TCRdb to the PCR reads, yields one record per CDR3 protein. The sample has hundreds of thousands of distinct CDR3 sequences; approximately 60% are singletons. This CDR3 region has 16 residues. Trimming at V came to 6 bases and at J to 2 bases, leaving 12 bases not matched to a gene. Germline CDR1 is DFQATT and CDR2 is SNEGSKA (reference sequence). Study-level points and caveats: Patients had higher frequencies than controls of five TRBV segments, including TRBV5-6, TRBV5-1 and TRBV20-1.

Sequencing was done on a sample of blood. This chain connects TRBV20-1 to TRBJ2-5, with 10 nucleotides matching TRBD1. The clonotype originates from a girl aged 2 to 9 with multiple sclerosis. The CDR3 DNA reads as TGCAGTGCCATCAACTATCGACAGGGGGCTCAAGAGACCCAGTACTTC. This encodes CSAINYRQGAQETQYF.